The source of this T cell receptor (beta chain) is a study of blood T cell repertoires in COVID-19. Study context: The cDNA or gDNA used as material had been derived from T cells, B-cell-depleted T cells, or PBMCs.

Libraries were prepared by immunoSEQ multiplex PCR; TCRdb keeps only in-frame clonotypes and omits some of them. The sample yields about 250,000 clones, about 80% seen once. Trimming cost V 7 bases and J 1 base, with 16 bases left between them. CDR3 size: 14 residues. Germline lookup yields CDR1 GTSNPN and CDR2 SVGIG (reference sequence). The sample taken for sequencing was peripheral blood. The rearrangement joins TRBV30 to TRBJ1-1, with D unclear. The sequence derives from an older man with acute or convalescent COVID-19. CDR3 sequence reads: CASWVSPRNTEAFF. DNA of the CDR3: TGTGCCTCTTGGGTTAGCCCTCGGAACACTGAAGCTTTCTTT. The whole variable domain, remainder taken from reference TRBV30 and TRBJ1-1, is SQTIHQWPATLVQPVGSPLSLECTVEGTSNPNLYWYRQAAGRGLQLLFYSVGIGQISSEVPQNLSASRPQDRQFILSSKKLLLSDSGFYLCASWVSPRNTEAFFGQGTRLTVV.